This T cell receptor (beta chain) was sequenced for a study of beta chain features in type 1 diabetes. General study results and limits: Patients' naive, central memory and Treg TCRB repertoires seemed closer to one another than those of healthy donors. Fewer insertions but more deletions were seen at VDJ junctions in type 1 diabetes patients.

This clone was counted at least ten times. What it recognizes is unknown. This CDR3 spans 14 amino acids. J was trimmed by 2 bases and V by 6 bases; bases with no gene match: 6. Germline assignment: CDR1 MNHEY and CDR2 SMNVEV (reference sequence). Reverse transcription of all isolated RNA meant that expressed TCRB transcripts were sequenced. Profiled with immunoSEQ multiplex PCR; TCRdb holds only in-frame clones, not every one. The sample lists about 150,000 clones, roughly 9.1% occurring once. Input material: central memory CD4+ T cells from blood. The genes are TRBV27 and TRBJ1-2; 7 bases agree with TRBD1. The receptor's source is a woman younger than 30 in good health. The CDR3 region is CASRPGQENYGYTF. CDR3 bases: TGTGCCAGCAGGCCCGGACAGGAGAACTATGGCTACACCTTC.